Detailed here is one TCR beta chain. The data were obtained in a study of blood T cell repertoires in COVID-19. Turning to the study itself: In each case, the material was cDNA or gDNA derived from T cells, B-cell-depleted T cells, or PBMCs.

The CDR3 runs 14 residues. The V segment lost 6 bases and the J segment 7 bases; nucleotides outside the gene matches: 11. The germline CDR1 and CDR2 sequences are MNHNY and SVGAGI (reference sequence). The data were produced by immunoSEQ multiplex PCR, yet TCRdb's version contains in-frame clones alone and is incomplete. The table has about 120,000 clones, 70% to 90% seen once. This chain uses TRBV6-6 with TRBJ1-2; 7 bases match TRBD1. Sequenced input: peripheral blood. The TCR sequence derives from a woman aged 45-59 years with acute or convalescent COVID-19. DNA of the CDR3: TGTGCCAGCAGCTCCTTAGACAGGGAAGGTGGCTACACCTTC. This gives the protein CASSSLDREGGYTF.